A selection of T cell receptor beta chains follows, all from one sample in a study of blood T cells in healthy people across ages. TCRdb ran MiXCR on the 5' RACE reads and lists one entry per CDR3 protein. The data contain around 520,000 distinct CDR3 sequences, around a quarter of them seen just once; the ten biggest clones take up over 3.5%. The same specimen was also included in a second study, on T cells of mothers and their children.

What was sequenced was blood. These receptors were obtained from a boy aged 2-15 years in good health. CDR3s include the opening cysteine and the closing phenylalanine or tryptophan. The D gene is left open where the match is weak. Rows give clone size only sometimes, using once, few, many, or a class for an expanded clone.

TRBJ2-7	TRBD1	.	TRBV7-2	TGTGCCAGCAGCCTGATCGACAGGGGATACGAGCAGTACTTC	CASSLIDRGYEQYF
TRBJ2-1	.	.	TRBV4-2	TGTGCCAGCAGCCAAGGCCCATCCGGTGAGCAGTTCTTC	CASSQGPSGEQFF
TRBJ2-7	.	.	TRBV18	TGTGCCAGCTCACCCAATTATCAGGGCTACGAGCAGTACTTC	CASSPNYQGYEQYF
TRBJ1-2	.	once	TRBV7-6	TGTGCCAGCAGCCCTAACGCGGGGTCTAACTATGGCTACACCTTC	CASSPNAGSNYGYTF
TRBJ1-2	TRBD1	.	TRBV12-3/TRBV12-4	TGTGCCAGCACCCAGGGGGACTCGGGGAATGTAGGTGGCTACACCTTC	CASTQGDSGNVGGYTF
TRBJ2-5	.	.	TRBV20-1	TGCAGTGCTCACCGTGGCCAAGAGACCCAGTACTTC	CSAHRGQETQYF
TRBJ2-3	.	.	TRBV7-3	TGTGCCAGCAGCTTAGGAAATACAGGGCCCGCGCAGTATTTT	CASSLGNTGPAQYF
TRBJ2-7	TRBD2	.	TRBV9	TGTGCCAGCAGCCTGGGGACTATCCCCTACGAGCAGTACTTC	CASSLGTIPYEQYF
TRBJ2-5	.	few	TRBV9	TGTGCCAGCAGCGCAATTGAAGAGACCCAGTACTTC	CASSAIEETQYF
TRBJ2-1	.	.	TRBV15	TGTGCCACCAGCAGGGGCGCGTCGGCCGATGAGCAGTTCTTC	CATSRGASADEQFF
TRBJ2-7	TRBD1	.	TRBV9	TGTGCCAGCAGCTTCGCGCAGGGGGAAAGGTACGAGCAGTACTTC	CASSFAQGERYEQYF
TRBJ2-7	.	many	TRBV7-2	TGTGCCAGCAGCCCATCGTTCTCCTACGAGCAGTACTTC	CASSPSFSYEQYF
TRBJ1-4	TRBD1	few	TRBV2	TGTGCCAGCAGCCCCAGACAGGGGTTGGAAGAAAAACTGTTTTTT	CASSPRQGLEEKLFF
TRBJ1-2	.	.	TRBV4-1	TGCGCCAGTAGGGCCACCGGGGCCTATGGCTACACCTTC	CASRATGAYGYTF
TRBJ2-7	TRBD1	once	TRBV29-1	TGCAGCACCGCCGGGACAGGCTACGAGCAGTACTTC	CSTAGTGYEQYF
TRBJ1-1	TRBD1	.	TRBV5-1	TGCGCCAGCAGCAACCGACAGGGGATGAACACTGAAGCTTTCTTT	CASSNRQGMNTEAFF
TRBJ1-1	.	few	TRBV9	TGTGCCAGCAGCTCAAACACAAGGGCCGAGAGAGCTTTCTTT	CASSSNTRAERAFF
TRBJ1-4	TRBD1	many	TRBV9	TGTGCCAGCAGCACCCAAACAGGGGAGTCTGAAAAACTGTTTTTT	CASSTQTGESEKLFF
TRBJ2-4	.	.	TRBV6-1	TGTGCCAGCAGTGAGGACAGAAACTTGCCAAACATTCAGTACTTC	CASSEDRNLPNIQYF
TRBJ2-7	.	few	TRBV27	TGTGCCAGCAGGAAACGACGGGACTCCTACGAGCAGTACTTC	CASRKRRDSYEQYF
TRBJ2-1	TRBD2	few	TRBV20-1	TGCAGTGGGCGGGAGGAGAACAATGAGCAGTTCTTC	CSGREENNEQFF
TRBJ2-5	.	few	TRBV9	TGTGCCAGCAGCGTAGATTCTAGCACGCCTCAAGAGACCCAGTACTTC	CASSVDSSTPQETQYF
TRBJ2-5	.	.	TRBV2	TGTGCCAGTCGAGTTAGCGGCATCCAAGAGACCCAGTACTTC	CASRVSGIQETQYF
TRBJ2-5	.	few	TRBV2	TGTGCCAGCAGTGAAGGGGACTACCAAGAGACCCAGTACTTC	CASSEGDYQETQYF
TRBJ2-4	.	few	TRBV14	TGTGCCAGCAGCCCCTACTCTCCTCGATATCCGTACTTC	CASSPYSPRYPYF
TRBJ2-5	TRBD2	.	TRBV9	TGTGCCAGCGGCACCAGAAGCGGGGGGGGAGAGACCCAGTACTTC	CASGTRSGGGETQYF
TRBJ2-7	.	.	TRBV2	TGTGCCAGCAGTGGTGTAATGGGGCACCGTCCCTACGAGCAGTACTTC	CASSGVMGHRPYEQYF
TRBJ2-5	.	.	TRBV2	TGTGCCAGCAGTGAAATGTCCACAAGGACCCAGTACTTC	CASSEMSTRTQYF
TRBJ2-1	.	.	TRBV7-2	TGTGCCAGCAGCCCCACCCCGGGGGCGGAGCAGTTCTTC	CASSPTPGAEQFF
TRBJ2-7	TRBD2	.	TRBV6-5	TGTGCCAGCAGTTATAGTCCCGGACTAGCGGTCTACGAGCAGTACTTC	CASSYSPGLAVYEQYF
TRBJ2-5	.	.	TRBV14	TGTGCCAGCAGCCAAGATCTAGGGACACGGCTGAACCAGTACTTC	CASSQDLGTRLNQYF
TRBJ2-5	.	.	TRBV5-4	TGTGCCAGCAGCCGGGACCCGGGATCCCAAGAGACCCAGTACTTC	CASSRDPGSQETQYF
TRBJ2-1	TRBD2	few	TRBV18	TGTGCCAGCTCACCGGCGGGAGGGGGCAATGAGCAGTTCTTC	CASSPAGGGNEQFF
TRBJ1-4	.	.	TRBV3-1	TGTGCCAGCAGCCTATCCCGACAGACTAATGAAAAACTGTTTTTT	CASSLSRQTNEKLFF
TRBJ1-6	.	.	TRBV27	TGTGCCAGCAGTTTATGGGCAGGCGATAATTCACCCCTCCACTTT	CASSLWAGDNSPLHF
TRBJ2-5	.	.	TRBV29-1	TGCAGCGGCGGGACCTCCATCCCCTTCGGAGGGACCCAGTACTTC	CSGGTSIPFGGTQYF
TRBJ1-2	TRBD1	once	TRBV7-9	TGTGCCAGCAGCCTCCGGGACAGGGGTCTCTACACCTTC	CASSLRDRGLYTF
TRBJ2-5	.	few	TRBV7-9	TGTGCCAGCAGCCCAAAGGGGGAGACCCAGTACTTC	CASSPKGETQYF
TRBJ2-7	TRBD1	.	TRBV7-3	TGTGCCAGCAGCTTAAGCCCCTCACAGGGGGCCGACGAGCAGTACTTC	CASSLSPSQGADEQYF
TRBJ2-2	.	few	TRBV20-1	TGCAGTGCTAGAGCCACGAACACCGGGGAGCTGCTTTTT	CSARATNTGELLF
TRBJ1-1	.	.	TRBV29-1	TGCAGCGTCGGTTACGGGGGTGGGACTGAAGCTTTCTTT	CSVGYGGGTEAFF
TRBJ2-7	.	few	TRBV6-5	TGTGCCAGCAGTACGAGGTTCGAGCAGTACTTC	CASSTRFEQYF
TRBJ1-2	.	few	TRBV12-3/TRBV12-4	TGTGCCAGCAGTTTAGACTACCGGTATTCGGGTGGCTACACCTTC	CASSLDYRYSGGYTF
TRBJ2-3	TRBD1	.	TRBV12-5	TGTGCTAGTGGTATACAGGGGGCATGGGCAGATACGCAGTATTTT	CASGIQGAWADTQYF
TRBJ2-5	.	.	TRBV12-3/TRBV12-4	TGTGCCAGCAGTTTAGGTGGGGCCGAAGAGACCCAGTACTTC	CASSLGGAEETQYF